These 30 T cell receptor beta chains were sequenced from one sample in a study of glioma-infiltrating T cells after dendritic cell vaccination. Time point meaning: after dendritic cell vaccination, including at tumor progression/relapse. This table comes from immunoSEQ multiplex PCR, and its TCRdb copy is limited to in-frame clones, with some not included. The data contain 80,000 to 100,000 clones, 75% to 90% of them seen just once; the ten biggest clones take up about 5%. The material was blood, obtained after dendritic cell vaccination. The receptors here all came from a human donor with glioblastoma.

The chain uses TRBV9 and TRBJ2-3; D is undetermined. The CDR3 covers 12 residues. V was trimmed by 3 bases and J by 2 bases, leaving 4 bases between them. The germline CDR1 and CDR2 sequences are SGDLS and YYNGEE. The CDR3 protein is CASSATTDTQYF. The CDR3 bases are TGTGCCAGCAGCGCTACCACAGATACGCAGTATTTT.

J is TRBJ1-3 and V is TRBV11-2; TRBD1 matches 7 bases. CDR3 length equals 14 residues. Germline CDR1 is SGHAT and CDR2 is FQNNGV. Trimming at V came to 5 bases and at J to 4 bases, leaving 5 bases not matched to a gene. In DNA form, the CDR3 reads TGTGCCAGCAGCCGAGACAGGGTAGGAAACACCATATATTTT. It translates to CASSRDRVGNTIYF.

This clone showed up just a few times. The rearrangement uses TRBV30 and TRBJ2-2; unclear D gene. The CDR3 has 15 residues. V was trimmed by 3 bases and J by 0 bases, leaving 11 bases between them. CDR1 GTSNPN and CDR2 SVGIG come from the germline V gene (reference sequence). As DNA, the CDR3 is TGTGCCTGGAGGAACGCCGGGTCGAACACCGGGGAGCTGTTTTTT. This sequence encodes CAWRNAGSNTGELFF.

The rearrangement joins TRBV6-1 to TRBJ2-4, with 7 bases that match TRBD2. V shed 6 bases, J shed 3 bases, and the junction held 5 bases outside the gene matches. The CDR3 length is 14 residues. Germline V lookup: CDR1 MNHNS, CDR2 SASEGT. The CDR3 loop is CASSAREGKNIQYF. In DNA, the CDR3 is TGTGCCAGCAGCGCCAGGGAGGGCAAAAACATTCAGTACTTC.

The gene calls are TRBV9 and TRBJ2-2, with D possibly matching TRBD1 (5 bases). This CDR3 spans 15 amino acids. The germline V and J ends were trimmed by 5 bases and 0 bases, with 11 bases remaining between them. CDR1 and CDR2 from the germline V gene are SGDLS and YYNGEE. This CDR3 reads CASRVQDTNTGELFF. The CDR3 region has the DNA TGTGCCAGCAGGGTACAGGATACGAACACCGGGGAGCTGTTTTTT. Complete variable domain (other parts from reference TRBV9 and TRBJ2-2): DSGVTQTPKHLITATGQRVTLRCSPRSGDLSVYWYQQSLDQGLQFLIQYYNGEERAKGNILERFSAQQFPDLHSELNLSSLELGDSALYFCASRVQDTNTGELFFGEGSRLTVL.

The chain is built from TRBV2 and TRBJ2-7; 9 nucleotides match TRBD2. CDR3 length: 14 amino acids. V lost 8 bases and J lost 3; bases outside the gene matches: 8. Germline CDR1 SNHLY, CDR2 FYNNEI. The CDR3 spells CASADWTSDYEQYF. CDR3 sequence (DNA): TGTGCCAGCGCCGACTGGACTAGCGACTACGAGCAGTACTTC.

This rearrangement joins TRBV7-3 to TRBJ2-1; 8 bases fit TRBD2. V lost 4 bases to trimming and J lost 10 bases; unmatched junction nucleotides: 3. The CDR3 totals 12 residues. Germline V gene lookup returns CDR1 SGHTA and CDR2 FQGTGA. The CDR3 DNA reads TGTGCCAGCAGCTACATAGCGGGAGAGCAGTTCTTC. It codes for CASSYIAGEQFF.

This clone was found once. The chain uses TRBV28 and TRBJ1-1, with 8 bases that match TRBD1. CDR1 and CDR2 (germline): MDHEN, SYDVKM. Losses at the gene ends were 6 bases for V and 1 base for J; bases not matched to a gene: 7. The CDR3 contains 15 residues. The CDR3 DNA follows: TGTGCCAGCAGGGACAGGGCAATAGGGAACACTGAAGCTTTCTTT. The encoded protein is CASRDRAIGNTEAFF.

Only a few counts were recorded for this clone. This chain uses TRBV15 with TRBJ2-1, with 11 bases matching TRBD2. V was pared by 5 bases and J by 4 bases, with 7 bases of the junction left unmatched. CDR1 and CDR2 from the germline V gene are LNHNV and YYDKDF (reference sequence). The CDR3 runs 16 residues. CDR3 nucleotide sequence: TGTGCCACCAGCGGAACCGGACTAGCGGGTTACAATGAGCAGTTCTTC. This sequence encodes CATSGTGLAGYNEQFF.

The J gene is TRBJ2-1, the V gene TRBV10-2; TRBD2 matches 8 bases. The CDR3 loop spans 14 amino acids. Trimming cost V 4 bases and J 9 bases; bases outside gene matches: 8. Germline lookup yields CDR1 WSHSY and CDR2 SAAADI. Here the CDR3 reads CASSGAGVLSEQFF. As DNA, the CDR3 is TGCGCCAGCAGTGGAGCGGGAGTGTTAAGTGAGCAGTTCTTC.

This clone was observed a single time. The V call is TRBV16, the J call TRBJ1-2, with D tentatively TRBD1 (6 bases). The CDR3 totals 13 residues. The V and J ends lost 7 bases and 6 bases respectively, with 15 bases between them. Looked up from germline, CDR1 is KGHSY and CDR2 is FQNENV. In nucleotides, the CDR3 is TGTGCCAGCAACCTGGGGGCAGGGGATGGCTACACCTTC. Translated, it gives CASNLGAGDGYTF.

This clone occurred once. The chain combines TRBV6-1 with TRBJ2-1; maybe TRBD2 (5 bases). Trimming cost V 4 bases and J 8 bases, with 21 bases left between them. Germline V gene sequence: CDR1 MNHNS, CDR2 SASEGT. CDR3 length equals 16 residues. The chain's CDR3 is CASSALPSKGSHEQFF. The CDR3 bases are TGTGCCAGCAGTGCCCTACCCTCGAAAGGGAGCCATGAGCAGTTCTTC.

The V gene is TRBV6-4, the J gene TRBJ2-5; 10 bases align to TRBD1. Trimming removed 5 bases from V and 3 bases from J; junction bases left unmatched: 12. Germline V gives CDR1 MRHNA, CDR2 SNTAGT. The CDR3 contains 17 residues. The CDR3 nucleotides are TGTGCCAGCAGTACAGTACAAGCGGGACAGGGGAAAGAGACCCAGTACTTC. This gives the protein CASSTVQAGQGKETQYF.

This chain links TRBV7-6 with TRBJ2-3; a weak D match, TRBD2 (6 bases). Trimming removed 3 bases at V and 0 bases at J, with 10 bases between. The CDR3 covers 15 residues. From germline, CDR1 is SGHVS and CDR2 FNYEAQ. CDR3 loop: CASSFGGTSTDTQYF. CDR3 nucleotides: TGTGCCAGCAGCTTTGGCGGGACTAGCACAGATACGCAGTATTTT.

The rearrangement uses TRBV30 and TRBJ2-7; weak D call: TRBD2 (5 bases). Germline CDR1 and CDR2: GTSNPN and SVGIG (reference sequence). Trimming took 1 base from V and 6 from J, leaving 31 bases between them. This CDR3 contains 19 residues. The CDR3 DNA sequence: TGTGCCTGGAGTGACATCCGGGTCCTTAATAGCCGAGTAGCGATCGAGCAGTACTTC. This codes for CAWSDIRVLNSRVAIEQYF.

The chain carries TRBV18 and TRBJ1-1; D is possibly TRBD1 (6 bases). Looked up from germline, CDR1 is KGHSH and CDR2 is LQKENI. V lost 4 bases to trimming and J lost 1 base, with 13 bases between them. This CDR3 comprises 15 residues. The CDR3 sequence is CASSRGQSQNTEAFF. CDR3 in DNA: TGTGCCAGCTCACGCGGACAGAGCCAGAACACTGAAGCTTTCTTT. Full variable domain (missing parts from reference TRBV18 and TRBJ1-1): NAGVMQNPRHLVRRRGQEARLRCSPMKGHSHVYWYRQLPEEGLKFMVYLQKENIIDESGMPKERFSAEFPKEGPSILRIQQVVRGDSAAYFCASSRGQSQNTEAFFGQGTRLTVV.

CDR3 sequence: CASMKDIIYEQYF. CDR3 DNA sequence: TGTGCCAGCATGAAGGACATAATCTACGAGCAGTACTTC. The V call is TRBV2, the J call TRBJ2-7, with a weak D call TRBD1 (5 bases). Germline-derived CDR1 and CDR2 are SNHLY and FYNNEI. The length of the CDR3 is 13 residues. The V end lost 7 bases, the J end lost 3 bases, and 13 bases lay between the germline ends.

The chain uses TRBV27 and TRBJ1-1, with 9 nucleotides matching TRBD1. There are 13 residues in the CDR3. Germline loops: CDR1 MNHEY, CDR2 SMNVEV (reference sequence). V lost 5 bases and J lost 7; bases outside the gene matches: 5. This CDR3 reads CASSPTGGDEAFF. CDR3 nucleotide sequence: TGTGCCAGCAGTCCTACAGGGGGCGATGAAGCTTTCTTT.

This clone was recorded once. V gene TRBV4-2 combines with J gene TRBJ2-7; possible D gene TRBD2, 7 bases. The CDR3 spans 13 residues. Trimming removed 6 bases at V and 3 bases at J, with 12 bases between. The germline gives CDR1 LGHNA, CDR2 YNFKEQ. CDR3 protein: CASSRGAGYEQYF. The CDR3 nucleotides are TGTGCCAGCAGTCGGGGGGCGGGCTACGAGCAGTACTTC.

The rearrangement uses TRBV27 and TRBJ2-7; the D gene is possibly TRBD2 (6 bases). The CDR3 is 12 amino acids. V was clipped by 10 bases and J by 4 bases, with 14 bases between them. CDR1 and CDR2 from the germline V gene are MNHEY and SMNVEV (reference sequence). The DNA for the CDR3 is TGTGCCACCCGGGACTCTCGATACGAGCAGTACTTC. It is translated as CATRDSRYEQYF.

This clone was found a few times. The genes are TRBV4-1 and TRBJ2-7, with a possible D match to TRBD2 (5 bases). This CDR3 is built from 14 residues. The germline CDR1 and CDR2 sequences are MGHRA and YSYEKL. V was shortened by 5 bases and J by 4 bases, with 15 bases between the two germline ends. CDR3 sequence (DNA): TGCGCCAGCAGCTATGTGTTCCCGGGGTACGAGCAGTACTTC. Translating it yields CASSYVFPGYEQYF.

There are a few counts of this clone. V gene TRBV9 combines with J gene TRBJ2-2, with D tentatively TRBD1 (6 bases). The V end was cut by 4 bases, the J end by 4 bases, with 17 bases between. CDR1 is SGDLS, CDR2 YYNGEE, per germline. The CDR3 runs 16 residues. As DNA, the CDR3 is TGTGCCAGCAGCCCCCGATTTGGGACAACCACCGGGGAGCTGTTTTTT. Amino acids: CASSPRFGTTTGELFF.

CDR3 DNA: TGTGCCAGCAGCTCCTCGGAGACCCAGTACTTC. It is translated as CASSSSETQYF. This rearrangement joins TRBV5-6 to TRBJ2-5, with no clear D. This CDR3 is 11 amino acids long. V was shortened by 3 bases and J by 5 bases, with 5 bases between the two germline ends. The germline CDR1 and CDR2 sequences are SGHDT and YYEEEE.

The rearrangement joins TRBV6-6 to TRBJ1-5, with D hard to call. Germline values: CDR1 MNHNY, CDR2 SVGAGI (reference sequence). Trimming stripped 1 base from V and 5 bases from J, with 9 bases between. This CDR3 comprises 14 residues. The CDR3 sequence is CASSYLTGDQPQHF. DNA for the CDR3: TGTGCCAGCAGTTACTTAACCGGGGATCAGCCCCAGCATTTT.

This sequence joins TRBV9 and TRBJ2-1, with 10 bases fitting TRBD1. The CDR3 has 15 amino acids. Germline V CDR1 and CDR2: SGDLS, YYNGEE. Germline trimming cut 4 bases from V and 7 bases from J; bases unmatched to any gene: 8. CDR3 DNA sequence: TGTGCCAGCAGCCCACCCGGGACAGGGGAGAATGAGCAGTTCTTC. Its protein is CASSPPGTGENEQFF.

The rearrangement links TRBV19 to TRBJ2-5; D ambiguous. The ends were cut back, 8 bases at V and 6 bases at J, with 10 bases in the middle. Germline lookup yields CDR1 LNHDA and CDR2 SQIVND (reference sequence). The CDR3 spans 11 residues. The CDR3 spells CASSSLKTQYF. CDR3 DNA sequence: TGTGCCAGTTCCTCCTTAAAGACCCAGTACTTC.

V gene TRBV7-8 combines with J gene TRBJ2-3; 7 nucleotides line up with TRBD2. J was trimmed by 5 bases and V by 5 bases; bases with no gene match: 13. CDR1 is SGHVS, CDR2 FQNEAQ, per germline. This CDR3 is 16 amino acids long. CDR3 amino acids: CASSPGWGRAGDTQYF. The CDR3 coding sequence is TGTGCCAGCAGCCCCGGGTGGGGGAGGGCCGGAGATACGCAGTATTTT.

In this sample, this clone turned up once. The genes are TRBV6-6 and TRBJ1-5; 8 positions agree with TRBD1. V lost 8 bases and J lost 2; bases outside the gene matches: 11. The CDR3 is 16 amino acids. CDR1 MNHNY and CDR2 SVGAGI come from the germline V gene (reference sequence). This CDR3 is CASYQRAGGGNQPQHF. CDR3 nucleotide sequence: TGTGCCAGCTACCAGAGGGCAGGGGGCGGCAATCAGCCCCAGCATTTT.

The chain carries TRBV25-1 and TRBJ1-3; D unclear. Trimming took off 6 bases at V and 2 bases at J, with 11 bases between the two ends. Germline V gene lookup returns CDR1 MGHDK and CDR2 SYGVNS. The CDR3 totals 14 residues. The CDR3 spells CASSEERTGNTIYF. The DNA for the CDR3 is TGTGCCAGCAGCGAGGAAAGGACTGGAAACACCATATATTTT. Full variable domain (rest looked up from reference TRBV25-1 and TRBJ1-3): EADIYQTPRYLVIGTGKKITLECSQTMGHDKMYWYQQDPGMELHLIHYSYGVNSTEKGDLSSESTVSRIRTEHFPLTLESARPSHTSQYLCASSEERTGNTIYFGEGSWLTVV.

This chain links TRBV11-2 with TRBJ1-1; 7 bases are a match to TRBD1. The J segment lost 1 base and the V segment lost 4 bases, leaving 3 bases of the junction unmatched. The CDR3 runs 14 residues. Looked up from germline, CDR1 is SGHAT and CDR2 is FQNNGV. CDR3 in DNA: TGTGCCAGCAGCTCGGGACAGCCGAACACTGAAGCTTTCTTT. Its translation: CASSSGQPNTEAFF.